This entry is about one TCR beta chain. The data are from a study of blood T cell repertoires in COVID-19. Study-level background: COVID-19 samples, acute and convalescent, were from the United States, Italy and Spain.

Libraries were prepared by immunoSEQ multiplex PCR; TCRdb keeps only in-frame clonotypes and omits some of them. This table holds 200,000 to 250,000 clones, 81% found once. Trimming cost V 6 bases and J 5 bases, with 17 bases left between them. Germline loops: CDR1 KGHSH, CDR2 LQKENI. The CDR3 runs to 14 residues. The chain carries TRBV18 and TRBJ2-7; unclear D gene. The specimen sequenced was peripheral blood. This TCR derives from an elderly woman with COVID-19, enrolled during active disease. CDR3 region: CASSRTSGRNEQYF. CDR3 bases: TGTGCCAGCTCTCGCACCTCGGGTCGGAACGAGCAGTACTTC.